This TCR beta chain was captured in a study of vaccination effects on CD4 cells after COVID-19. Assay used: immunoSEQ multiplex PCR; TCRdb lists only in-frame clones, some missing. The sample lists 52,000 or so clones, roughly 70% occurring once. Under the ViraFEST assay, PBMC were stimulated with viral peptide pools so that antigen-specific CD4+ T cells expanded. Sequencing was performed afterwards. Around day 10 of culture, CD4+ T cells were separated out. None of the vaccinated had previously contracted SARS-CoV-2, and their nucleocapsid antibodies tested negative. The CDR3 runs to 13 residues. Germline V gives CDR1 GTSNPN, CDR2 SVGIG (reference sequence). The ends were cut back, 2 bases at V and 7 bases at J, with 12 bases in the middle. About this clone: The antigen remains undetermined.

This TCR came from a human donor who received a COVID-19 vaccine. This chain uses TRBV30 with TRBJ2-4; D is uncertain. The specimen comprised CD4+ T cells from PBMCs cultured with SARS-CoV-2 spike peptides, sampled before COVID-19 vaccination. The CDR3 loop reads CAWSHKTVNIQYF. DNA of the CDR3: TGTGCCTGGAGTCACAAAACGGTGAACATTCAGTACTTC.